This T cell receptor beta chain is from a study of T cell responses to AZD1222 COVID-19 vaccine. The study's findings and limits: Among AZD1222 vaccinees, only five to seven were seropositive at baseline. Clonal diversity was possibly underestimated, and white British individuals and females predominated among donors.

Germline CDR1 is GTSNPN and CDR2 is SVGIG (reference sequence). V was pared by 2 bases and J by 6 bases, with 11 bases of the junction left unmatched. This CDR3 contains 15 residues. Concerning this clone itself: Antigen: not known.

TCRdb's table, derived via immunoSEQ multiplex PCR, lists solely in-frame clones and lacks some. The sample has about 110,000 clones; roughly 90% are singletons. The clonotype comes from an adult in good health. The chain has TRBV30 and TRBJ1-1; TRBD1 matches at 8 bases. This specimen was peripheral blood, taken on day 0 of AZD1222 vaccination. The CDR3 bases are TGTGCCTGGAGTTATCAGGGGGCGCGTCGAGCTGAAGCTTTCTTT. Translated: CAWSYQGARRAEAFF.